This record concerns one TCR beta chain sequence. This specimen belongs to a study of CD8 T cells in Susac syndrome. Reverse transcription of roughly 0.45 to 1 ug RNA was carried out with random hexamers. Amplification of the TCR beta CDR3 was carried out by immunoSEQ multiplex PCR, which spanned a total of 54 Vbeta and 13 Jbeta segments. Each CDR3 protein gets one entry after TCRdb re-called the immunoSEQ multiplex PCR reads with MiXCR. The table has about 160,000 distinct CDR3 sequences, roughly 95% seen once. The V and J ends lost 2 bases and 6 bases respectively, with 16 bases between them. Per the germline V gene, CDR1 is GTSNPN and CDR2 is SVGIG (reference sequence). CDR3 size: 14 residues.

The material sequenced was CD4+ T cells from PBMCs. The TCR comes from a human donor with multiple sclerosis. V is TRBV30 and J is TRBJ1-2; D uncertain. CDR3 residues: CAWSPPSVLHGYTF. The CDR3 bases are TGTGCCTGGAGTCCCCCTTCCGTTTTACATGGCTACACCTTC.